The 7 T cell receptor beta chains below come from one sample, sequenced in a study of blood T cell repertoires in COVID-19. TCRdb keeps only in-frame clones here, not all; method: immunoSEQ multiplex PCR. The repertoire consists of about 68,000 clones, with roughly 80% occurring once and the leading ten covering roughly a tenth. Input material: peripheral blood. These receptors all come from a woman in her fifties or sixties with acute or convalescent COVID-19.

This clone was observed a single time. The rearrangement joins TRBV7-2 to TRBJ2-5, with D tentatively TRBD2 (5 bases). The CDR3 runs 13 residues. V was cut by 5 bases and J by 4 bases, with 11 bases left in between. Looked up from germline, CDR1 is SGHTA and CDR2 is FQGNSA. The CDR3 is CASSRGGPETQYF. The DNA of the CDR3 is TGTGCCAGCAGCCGCGGAGGACCAGAGACCCAGTACTTC.

This chain joins TRBV2 and TRBJ2-3; D ambiguous. The CDR3 has 12 amino acids. Germline V gene lookup returns CDR1 SNHLY and CDR2 FYNNEI. V was clipped by 6 bases and J by 3 bases, with 7 bases between them. This chain's CDR3 is CASRQQTDTQYF. In DNA, the CDR3 is TGTGCCAGCAGACAACAGACAGATACGCAGTATTTT. Variable domain in full (rest from reference TRBV2 and TRBJ2-3): EPEVTQTPSHQVTQMGQEVILRCVPISNHLYFYWYRQILGQKVEFLVSFYNNEISEKSEIFDDQFSVERPDGSNFTLKIRSTKLEDSAMYFCASRQQTDTQYFGPGTRLTVL.

The chain recombines TRBV9 with TRBJ2-5, with D hard to call. The CDR3 consists of 14 residues. Trimming removed 3 bases at V and 7 bases at J, with 16 bases between. Germline V gene lookup returns CDR1 SGDLS and CDR2 YYNGEE. CDR3 in amino acids: CASSATSSSGTQYF. CDR3 bases: TGTGCCAGCAGCGCAACCAGTTCTTCAGGGACCCAGTACTTC. The variable domain in full, completed from reference TRBV9 and TRBJ2-5, reads DSGVTQTPKHLITATGQRVTLRCSPRSGDLSVYWYQQSLDQGLQFLIQYYNGEERAKGNILERFSAQQFPDLHSELNLSSLELGDSALYFCASSATSSSGTQYFGPGTRLLVL.

The chain has TRBV6-5 and TRBJ1-2; unclear D gene. CDR1 and CDR2 from the germline V gene are MNHEY and SVGAGI. V lost 2 bases and J 0 bases, leaving 10 bases between the germline ends. The CDR3 extends over 15 amino acids. The CDR3 region has the DNA TGTGCCAGCAGTTACCTAACCACCGCTAACTATGGCTACACCTTC. As protein: CASSYLTTANYGYTF.

This chain links TRBV7-3 with TRBJ2-1; D not certain. The ends were cut back, 0 bases at V and 0 bases at J, with 6 bases in the middle. Per the germline V gene, CDR1 is SGHTA and CDR2 is FQGTGA. The CDR3 covers 15 residues. This CDR3 reads CASSLTSISYNEQFF. CDR3 sequence (DNA): TGTGCCAGCAGCTTAACAAGCATCTCCTACAATGAGCAGTTCTTC.

This clone was counted at least ten times. The chain is built from TRBV7-9 and TRBJ1-2, with D tentatively TRBD1 (5 bases). The germline gives CDR1 SEHNR, CDR2 FQNEAQ (reference sequence). Trimming removed 1 base from V and 13 bases from J, with 13 bases in between. This CDR3 spans 12 amino acids. This CDR3 is CASSLETEGPTF. DNA of the CDR3: TGTGCCAGCAGCTTAGAGACGGAGGGGCCCACCTTC.

The chain carries TRBV2 and TRBJ2-7, with unresolved D. The ends were cut back, 5 bases at V and 2 bases at J, with 13 bases in the middle. Germline V gene lookup returns CDR1 SNHLY and CDR2 FYNNEI. CDR3 length: 14 residues. The CDR3: CASSPPIAPYEQYF. The CDR3 nucleotides read TGTGCCAGCAGTCCCCCGATAGCCCCCTACGAGCAGTACTTC.